This T cell receptor beta chain was sequenced during a study of read filtering for tumor transcriptome and immune sequencing. Study context: After DNase treatment, RNA was made into whole-transcriptome libraries. RNA-seq yielded only roughly 75 to 1273 TCR reads, IR-seq about 3.5 to 11 million. Study results and limitations: IR-seq and RNA-seq agreed better without single-read clonotypes.

From roughly 0.4 ug of RNA, a library with molecular barcoded alpha/delta and beta/gamma adaptors was made. Using its own MiXCR run on the reads, TCRdb lists one record per CDR3 protein. The table includes some 120,000 distinct CDR3 sequences, 10% to 15% detected once. At the time of active disease, bone marrow was collected from every patient. This CDR3 has 14 amino acids. After removal of 2 bases from V and 4 bases from J, the junction contained 3 bases not matched to a gene. Germline values: CDR1 KGHSH, CDR2 LQKENI. Points on this clonotype: Antigen specificity is unknown.

The sample comprised a population of CD138-negative cells sorted from bone marrow. The genes are TRBV18 and TRBJ2-5, with 8 bases matching TRBD1. The sequence was obtained from a donor aged 40 or over with multiple myeloma. The CDR3 loop is CASSPGQGSETQYF. The CDR3 DNA sequence: TGTGCCAGCTCACCAGGACAGGGCTCAGAGACCCAGTACTTC.